The 12 T cell receptor beta chains in this list originate from one sample, sequenced in a study of blood T cell repertoires in COVID-19. This table comes from immunoSEQ multiplex PCR, and its TCRdb copy is limited to in-frame clones, with some not included. The table records under 550,000 clones, 80% to 90% of them present only once. Material: peripheral blood. Every receptor here comes from a man between 18 and 35 years old with COVID-19, enrolled during active disease.

This sequence joins TRBV5-1 and TRBJ2-7; D is possibly TRBD2 (6 bases). This CDR3 region has 14 residues. V was pared by 4 bases and J by 0 bases, with 11 bases between. Germline V gene sequence: CDR1 SGHRS, CDR2 YFSETQ. The CDR3 region has the DNA TGCGCCAGCAGCCCCACCGGGAGCTCCTACGAGCAGTACTTC. Translation: CASSPTGSSYEQYF.

The chain uses TRBV3-1 (or the pseudogene TRBV3-2) and TRBJ1-2, with D perhaps matching TRBD1 (5 bases). Trimming pared 3 bases from V and 5 bases from J, leaving 34 bases between. This CDR3 has 21 amino acids. In germline, CDR1 is LGHDT, CDR2 YNNKEL (reference sequence). The CDR3 protein is CASSHSRSRDVMNRDFYGYTF. The CDR3 DNA is TGTGCCAGCAGCCACTCCCGATCCCGGGACGTTATGAATAGGGACTTTTATGGCTACACCTTC.

The chain's CDR3 is CASSHGTARSTQYF. CDR3 coding DNA: TGTGCCAGCAGCCACGGGACAGCGCGAAGTACGCAGTATTTT. The chain combines TRBV11-3 with TRBJ2-3, with 7 bases matching TRBD1. Trimming took 5 bases from V and 8 from J; bases not matched to a gene: 10. Germline V gene sequence: CDR1 SGHNT, CDR2 YENEEA. The length of the CDR3 is 14 residues.

A single count supports this clone. The chain employs TRBV3-1 (or the pseudogene TRBV3-2) and TRBJ2-7; 8 positions match TRBD1. Trimming cost V 0 bases and J 7 bases; bases outside gene matches: 11. This CDR3 spans 16 amino acids. Germline CDR1 reads LGHDT; CDR2 reads YNNKEL (reference sequence). The CDR3, as DNA: TGTGCCAGCAGCCAAGATCGGAGCAGGGGGCGCGAGGAGCAGTACTTC. The encoded protein is CASSQDRSRGREEQYF.

This chain connects TRBV7-3 to TRBJ2-1; 8 bases align to TRBD2. J was trimmed by 7 bases and V by 2 bases; bases with no gene match: 7. The germline CDR1 and CDR2 sequences are SGHTA and FQGTGA. This CDR3 is built from 15 residues. This chain's CDR3 is CASSLGGTRRNEQFF. In DNA form, the CDR3 reads TGTGCCAGCAGCTTAGGCGGGACTAGGAGGAATGAGCAGTTCTTC. Full variable domain (missing parts from reference TRBV7-3 and TRBJ2-1): GAGVSQTPSNKVTEKGKYVELRCDPISGHTALYWYRQSLGQGPEFLIYFQGTGAADDSGLPNDRFFAVRPEGSVSTLKIQRTERGDSAVYLCASSLGGTRRNEQFFGPGTRLTVL.

This chain links TRBV7-2 with TRBJ2-5, with a weak D call TRBD2 (6 bases). The germline V gene has CDR1 SGHTA and CDR2 FQGNSA. V shed 4 bases and J shed 4 bases, with 22 bases lying between them. This CDR3 spans 17 amino acids. The CDR3 protein is CASSSRQEEGTRETQYF. The CDR3 DNA is TGTGCCAGCAGCTCCCGGCAGGAGGAGGGCACCAGAGAGACCCAGTACTTC.

The chain couples TRBV4-2 to TRBJ2-7; TRBD1 matches at 7 bases. The CDR3 covers 16 residues. V dropped 2 bases and J dropped 2; count of bases not matched to a gene: 9. Germline V lookup: CDR1 LGHNA, CDR2 YNFKEQ. DNA for the CDR3: TGTGCCAGCAGCCAACTAACCGGGACAGCCGCCTACGAGCAGTACTTC. This codes for CASSQLTGTAAYEQYF.

The chain joins TRBV4-1 to TRBJ1-2; 7 bases fit TRBD1. Per germline, CDR1 MGHRA and CDR2 YSYEKL. CDR3 length equals 15 residues. The junction had 6 bases not matched to a gene; V was cut back by 1 base and J by 4 bases. The CDR3 sequence: CASSQGQGETYGYTF. In DNA form, the CDR3 reads TGCGCCAGCAGCCAAGGACAGGGAGAAACCTATGGCTACACCTTC.

The chain joins TRBV3-1 (or the pseudogene TRBV3-2) to TRBJ2-7; D might be TRBD2 (6 bases). The CDR3 covers 13 residues. Germline CDR1 reads LGHDT; CDR2 reads YNNKEL (reference sequence). Deletions cut 0 bases from V and 3 bases from J, with 6 bases between. CDR3 sequence (DNA): TGTGCCAGCAGCCAAGAGCGGGGCTACGAGCAGTACTTC. Its protein is CASSQERGYEQYF.

This sequence joins TRBV24-1 and TRBJ2-1; tentative D call: TRBD1 (6 bases). There are 16 residues in the CDR3. With 1 base removed from V and 3 bases from J, the gap between germline ends came to 12 bases. Germline V CDR1 and CDR2: KGHDR, SFDVKD. CDR3 protein: CATSDFGQNRYNEQFF. The CDR3 DNA reads TGTGCCACCAGTGATTTTGGACAGAACCGCTACAATGAGCAGTTCTTC.

The V gene is TRBV3-1 (or the pseudogene TRBV3-2), the J gene TRBJ2-7; 7 bases match TRBD2. This CDR3 has 15 amino acids. The trim removed 5 bases at V and 6 bases at J, leaving 13 bases unmatched. Germline assignment: CDR1 LGHDT and CDR2 YNNKEL (reference sequence). CDR3 DNA sequence: TGTGCCAGCAGCATCCTAGCCGGGGGGTCGGGCGAGCAGTACTTC. It is translated as CASSILAGGSGEQYF.

The chain employs TRBV7-9 and TRBJ1-2; D possibly corresponds to TRBD1 (6 bases). Trimming left V 4 bases short and J 3 bases short, with 24 bases between. The CDR3 is 18 amino acids. CDR1 and CDR2 from the germline V gene are SEHNR and FQNEAQ (reference sequence). This chain's CDR3 is CASSSTGSGGARDYGYTF. The CDR3 nucleotides read TGTGCCAGCAGCTCGACAGGCTCGGGTGGTGCTCGGGACTATGGCTACACCTTC.